This section outlines one T cell receptor beta chain sequence together with its context. These data come from a study of blood T cell repertoires in COVID-19. Study at large: COVID-19 samples collected from the United States, Italy and Spain covered acute and convalescent phases. From T cells, B-cell-depleted T cells, or PBMCs came the material, which was cDNA or gDNA.

Original data processing: Nucleated cell counts were estimated from reference gene primer amplification. The protocol was immunoSEQ multiplex PCR, while the TCRdb copy is restricted to in-frame clones and leaves out a portion. The V and J calls and clone size are taken from that table; D and trimming were inferred from the DNA. This sample has around 200,000 clones, with around nine tenths found just once. V dropped 4 bases and J dropped 0 bases, with 16 bases sitting between them. This CDR3 has 17 amino acids. Germline V gene lookup returns CDR1 SGHTA and CDR2 FQGNSA. This TCR derives from a woman under 30 who had recovered from COVID-19. The genes are TRBV7-2 and TRBJ2-1; a possible D gene is TRBD2 (5 bases). The sequencing sample was made of peripheral blood. This CDR3 reads CASSSSRTGLSYNEQFF. In DNA, the CDR3 is TGTGCCAGCAGCTCATCCAGGACTGGCCTCTCCTACAATGAGCAGTTCTTC.